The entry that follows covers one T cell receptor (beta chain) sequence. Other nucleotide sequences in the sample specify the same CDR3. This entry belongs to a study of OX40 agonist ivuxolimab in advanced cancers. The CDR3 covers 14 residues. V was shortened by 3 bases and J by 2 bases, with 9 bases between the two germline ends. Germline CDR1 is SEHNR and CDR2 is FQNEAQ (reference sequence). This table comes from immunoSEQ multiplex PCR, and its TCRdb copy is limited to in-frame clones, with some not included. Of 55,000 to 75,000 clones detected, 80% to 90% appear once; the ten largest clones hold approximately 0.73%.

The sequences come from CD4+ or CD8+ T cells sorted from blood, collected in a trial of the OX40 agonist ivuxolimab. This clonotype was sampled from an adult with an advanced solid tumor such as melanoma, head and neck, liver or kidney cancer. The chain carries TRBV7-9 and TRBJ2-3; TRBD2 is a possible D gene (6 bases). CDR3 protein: CASSFSGNTDTQYF. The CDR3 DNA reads TGTGCCAGCAGCTTTAGCGGAAACACAGATACGCAGTATTTT.